These T cell receptor beta chains were read from a single sample in a study of shared clonotypes between healthy human individuals. Only in-frame clones appear in the TCRdb table, and some are missing; sequencing was by immunoSEQ multiplex PCR. The table lists some 600,000 clones, 95% to 97% of them singletons. The source material was naive CD8+ T cells sorted from blood. The receptors were sampled from a woman aged 25 to 39 in good health. Each CDR3 is given with its conserved first and last residue. The D gene is left open where the match is weak. Part of the rows lack a size; the others show once, few, many or a class for expanded clones.

size	D	length	V	J	CDR3
-	-	14	TRBV28	TRBJ2-7	CASGTVAADYEQYF
-	TRBD2	16	TRBV10-1	TRBJ2-1	CASSESMASGANEQFF
-	-	14	TRBV27	TRBJ1-1	CASSWVGGNTEAFF
few	TRBD2	14	TRBV5-8	TRBJ2-7	CASSWRGFAVEQYF
-	-	14	TRBV5-6	TRBJ2-7	CASSLGSGSYEQYF
-	TRBD1	13	TRBV27	TRBJ1-1	CASSQQGLTEAFF
-	TRBD1	15	TRBV5-1	TRBJ2-2	CASSADRGHTGELFF
-	-	18	TRBV10-2	TRBJ2-2	CASSESRTPAANTGELFF
-	-	12	TRBV11-2	TRBJ2-7	CASSSITYEQYF
-	-	11	TRBV30	TRBJ2-7	CAWSRSREQYF
-	TRBD2	14	TRBV27	TRBJ2-7	CASSTSGSTYEQYF
-	TRBD1	14	TRBV2	TRBJ1-5	CASSPDRGGQPQHF
-	-	14	TRBV28	TRBJ1-4	CASSLRGGREKLFF
once	TRBD1	16	TRBV6-1	TRBJ2-7	CASSEALQGATYEQYF
-	-	13	TRBV13	TRBJ2-5	CASSLGVEETQYF
-	TRBD2	17	TRBV5-1	TRBJ2-5	CASSLSLDAGVWETQYF
once	-	17	TRBV7-2	TRBJ1-6	CASSPRAGVLYNSPLHF
-	-	11	TRBV29-1	TRBJ1-2	CSVDTGFGYTF
-	TRBD2	14	TRBV4-1	TRBJ2-1	CASSQGLAGHEQFF
-	-	14	TRBV10-1	TRBJ1-1	CASSESEGGTEAFF
-	-	14	TRBV2	TRBJ2-1	CASRGHGSYNEQFF
-	TRBD1	17	TRBV2	TRBJ1-1	CASSEARAGGVNTEAFF
-	-	15	TRBV5-4	TRBJ2-2	CASSLWDSNTGELFF
-	TRBD2	19	TRBV28	TRBJ2-7	CASSLLGLAGFFLVGEQYF